This entry lists 5 T cell receptor beta chains sequenced from one sample in a study of a mutant IDH1 vaccine in newly diagnosed glioma. The sample's time point: week 23, last vaccination. It was 300 ug of mutant IDH1 20-mer peptide that made up each vaccine dose, given with topical imiquimod. Repertoires were generated with immunoSEQ multiplex PCR, while TCRdb's copy carries only in-frame clones and drops some. The sample comprises around 80,000 clones, approximately 89% of which are singletons, and 0.77% rests with the top ten. Their antigens remain unidentified. This specimen consisted of PBMCs, obtained from a glioma patient whose treatment included an IDH1 peptide vaccine. The receptors originated from a woman aged 45-60 years with glioma.

The chain has TRBV18 and TRBJ2-7; 8 bases line up with TRBD1. V lost 0 bases, J lost 3 bases, and 7 bases stayed unmatched. Germline CDR1 reads KGHSH; CDR2 reads LQKENI. This CDR3 is 16 amino acids long. The CDR3 DNA sequence: TGTGCCAGCTCACCACCTGCAGGGGGCTCGGGCTACGAGCAGTACTTC. Translating it yields CASSPPAGGSGYEQYF.

The chain uses TRBV15 and TRBJ2-3; D is unresolved. The ends were cut back, 0 bases at V and 1 base at J, with 8 bases in the middle. Germline assignment: CDR1 LNHNV and CDR2 YYDKDF (reference sequence). CDR3 length: 15 amino acids. As DNA, the CDR3 is TGTGCCACCAGCAGAGATCTCCGAGGCACAGATACGCAGTATTTT. Protein: CATSRDLRGTDTQYF.

The V call is TRBV19, the J call TRBJ1-2; D may be TRBD1 (5 bases). The length of the CDR3 is 14 residues. Germline V gene data show CDR1 as LNHDA and CDR2 as SQIVND (reference sequence). Trimming removed 8 bases at V and 2 bases at J, with 15 bases between. CDR3 sequence (DNA): TGTGCCAGTTGGATCGGGACCTTCAACTATGGCTACACCTTC. It specifies CASWIGTFNYGYTF.

This chain uses TRBV7-3 with TRBJ2-3; 10 bases map to TRBD1. The CDR3 extends over 16 amino acids. The germline gives CDR1 SGHTA, CDR2 FQGTGA. V was clipped by 3 bases and J by 2 bases; unmatched bases: 5. Here the CDR3 reads CASSFGGQGNTDTQYF. The CDR3 nucleotides are TGTGCCAGCAGCTTCGGGGGACAGGGGAACACAGATACGCAGTATTTT.

This clone was seen only once. CDR3 nucleotides: TGCGCCAGCAGCTTTCTAGCGGGAGGGCCTGGGGAGACCCAGTACTTC. Its translation: CASSFLAGGPGETQYF. The rearrangement uses TRBV5-1 and TRBJ2-5; TRBD2 agrees at 12 bases. With 2 bases clipped from V and 5 bases from J, the junction kept 7 bases outside the gene matches. The CDR3 sequence is 16 residues long. In germline, CDR1 is SGHRS, CDR2 YFSETQ.